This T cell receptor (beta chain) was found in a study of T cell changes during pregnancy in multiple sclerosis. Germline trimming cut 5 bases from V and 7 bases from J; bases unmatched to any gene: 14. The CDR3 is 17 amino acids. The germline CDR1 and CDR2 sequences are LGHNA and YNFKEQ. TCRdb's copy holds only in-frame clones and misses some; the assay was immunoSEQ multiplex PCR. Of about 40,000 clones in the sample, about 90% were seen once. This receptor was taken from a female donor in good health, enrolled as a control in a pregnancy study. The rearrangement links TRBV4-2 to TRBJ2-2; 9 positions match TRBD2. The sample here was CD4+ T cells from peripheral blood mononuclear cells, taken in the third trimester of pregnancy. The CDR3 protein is CASSDTGVAGVFGELFF. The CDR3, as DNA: TGTGCCAGCAGCGACACCGGTGTAGCGGGGGTTTTCGGGGAGCTGTTTTTT.